The clone carrying this TCR beta chain has more than one count but fewer than ten. The data originate from a study of blood T cell repertoires in COVID-19. Across the whole study: Collection of acute and convalescent COVID-19 samples took place in the United States, Italy and Spain. In each case, the material was cDNA or gDNA derived from T cells, B-cell-depleted T cells, or PBMCs.

The CDR3 runs to 19 residues. Germline V gene data show CDR1 as MNHEY and CDR2 as SVGEGT. The J segment lost 1 base and the V segment lost 0 bases, leaving 14 bases of the junction unmatched. Per the original methods: The authors estimated nucleated cell counts from reference gene primer amplification. Sequencing used immunoSEQ multiplex PCR; TCRdb keeps in-frame clones, though not all of them. V, J and clone size are those of that table, while D and trimming were read from the DNA. The profile shows 90,000 to 120,000 clones, about 90% of them singletons. Sample: peripheral blood. This clonotype was sampled from a woman aged 30 to 39 with acute or convalescent COVID-19. The J gene is TRBJ1-2, the V gene TRBV6-2 or TRBV6-3; 7 bases fit TRBD1. Here the CDR3 DNA reads TGTGCCAGCAGTTACTCTAAGTCGCCGAAAGACAGGGATAACTATGGCTACACCTTC. Protein sequence: CASSYSKSPKDRDNYGYTF.